Below, 25 T cell receptor beta chains from the same sample are listed, as sequenced in a study of cytomegalovirus exposure and HLA in healthy donors. The table came from immunoSEQ multiplex PCR; TCRdb's copy has only in-frame clones and leaves some out. The sample yields hundreds of thousands of clones, about nine tenths seen once. The sequenced sample consisted of PBMCs. These receptors all stem from a woman under 30 in good health and CMV-seropositive.

The chain couples TRBV6-5 to TRBJ2-3; 8 nucleotides line up with TRBD2. V was pared by 4 bases and J by 5 bases, with 11 bases of the junction left unmatched. The CDR3 covers 16 residues. Germline V CDR1 and CDR2: MNHEY, SVGAGI. CDR3 sequence (DNA): TGTGCCAGCAGTTCGGGCCCCGGACTAGCTGGAGATACGCAGTATTTT. It encodes CASSSGPGLAGDTQYF.

The rearrangement joins TRBV19 to TRBJ1-2; D call uncertain. Germline lookup yields CDR1 LNHDA and CDR2 SQIVND (reference sequence). The CDR3 is made up of 11 amino acids. Deletions cut 7 bases from V and 4 bases from J, with 7 bases between. This CDR3 reads CASTGFYGYTF. DNA of the CDR3: TGTGCCAGTACAGGATTCTATGGCTACACCTTC.

V gene TRBV5-6 combines with J gene TRBJ2-2; tentatively, D is TRBD1 (5 bases). Germline-derived CDR1 and CDR2 are SGHDT and YYEEEE. This CDR3 region has 15 residues. V lost 2 bases and J 5 bases, leaving 13 bases between the germline ends. The CDR3 is CASSLGAILTGELFF. The CDR3 DNA reads as TGTGCCAGCAGCTTAGGGGCGATTCTGACCGGGGAGCTGTTTTTT.

The chain recombines TRBV25-1 with TRBJ2-7; 8 bases are shared with TRBD1. CDR3 length equals 15 residues. V was clipped by 5 bases and J by 0 bases; unmatched bases: 6. Germline V gives CDR1 MGHDK, CDR2 SYGVNS. The DNA for the CDR3 is TGTGCCAGCAGTTGGGGGACAGGATACTCCTACGAGCAGTACTTC. Residues: CASSWGTGYSYEQYF.

The rearrangement uses TRBV6-4 and TRBJ1-5; no clear D. The V end lost 2 bases, the J end lost 4 bases, and 6 bases lay between the germline ends. The CDR3 runs 13 residues. The germline V gene encodes CDR1 MRHNA and CDR2 SNTAGT. The CDR3 nucleotides are TGTGCCAGCAGTGACGGGAGGAATCAGCCCCAGCATTTT. This codes for CASSDGRNQPQHF.

V is TRBV25-1 and J is TRBJ2-1; 14 nucleotides agree with TRBD2. The V and J ends lost 2 bases and 6 bases, in that order; junction bases with no gene match: 6. The CDR3 runs 17 residues. Per the germline V gene, CDR1 is MGHDK and CDR2 is SYGVNS. The CDR3 is CASSERTSGRSSNEQFF. CDR3 nucleotide sequence: TGTGCCAGCAGTGAAAGGACTAGCGGGAGGTCTTCCAATGAGCAGTTCTTC.

The chain couples TRBV7-9 to TRBJ1-1, with 7 bases lining up with TRBD1. Trimming took 5 bases from V and 5 from J; bases not matched to a gene: 11. Germline CDR1 is SEHNR and CDR2 is FQNEAQ (reference sequence). CDR3 length: 15 residues. CDR3 in DNA: TGTGCCAGCAGCAACCGACGACAGGGTGTAACTGAAGCTTTCTTT. It specifies CASSNRRQGVTEAFF.

Remarks on this clone: This may be a read error: a much more frequent sequence differs by one nucleotide. This sequence joins TRBV6-1 and TRBJ2-3, with TRBD2 matching over 14 bases. The CDR3 contains 15 residues. Germline V gives CDR1 MNHNS, CDR2 SASEGT. Trimming removed 4 bases from V and 4 bases from J; junction bases left unmatched: 1. The CDR3 region has the DNA TGTGCCAGCAGTGGACTAGCGGGAGGGCCAGATACGCAGTATTTT. This sequence encodes CASSGLAGGPDTQYF.

This chain uses TRBV5-1 with TRBJ1-1, with a tentative D call TRBD1 (5 bases). The CDR3 extends over 14 amino acids. Germline V gene lookup returns CDR1 SGHRS and CDR2 YFSETQ. V was shortened by 5 bases and J by 0 bases, with 11 bases between the two germline ends. CDR3 sequence reads: CASRSDSVNTEAFF. CDR3 sequence (DNA): TGCGCCAGCAGATCTGACAGTGTGAACACTGAAGCTTTCTTT.

This chain links TRBV5-8 with TRBJ2-7; 9 nucleotides align to TRBD1. Germline CDR1 and CDR2: SGHTS and YDEGEE. This CDR3 region has 14 residues. V lost 3 bases, J lost 4 bases, and 5 bases stayed unmatched. The CDR3 nucleotides read TGTGCCAGCAGCTCGGGACAGGGTTTTTACGAGCAGTACTTC. This sequence encodes CASSSGQGFYEQYF. Full variable domain (remainder filled in from reference TRBV5-8 and TRBJ2-7): EAGVTQSPTHLIKTRGQQATLRCSPISGHTSVYWYQQALGLGLQFLLWYDEGEERNRGNFPPRFSGRQFPNYSSELNVNALELEDSALYLCASSSGQGFYEQYFGPGTRLTVT.

The rearrangement uses TRBV29-1 and TRBJ2-1, with D possibly matching TRBD1 (5 bases). The germline CDR1 and CDR2 sequences are SQVTM and ANQGSEA. The ends were cut back, 6 bases at V and 7 bases at J, with 13 bases in the middle. The CDR3 spans 12 residues. As DNA, the CDR3 is TGCAGCGTGTACAGGTTGATGAATGAGCAGTTCTTC. Its protein product is CSVYRLMNEQFF.

The V and J genes are TRBV9 and TRBJ1-2; a weak D match, TRBD1 (6 bases). CDR1 SGDLS and CDR2 YYNGEE come from the germline V gene. This CDR3 spans 12 amino acids. Trimming took 0 bases from V and 8 from J, leaving 8 bases between them. In nucleotides, the CDR3 is TGTGCCAGCAGCGTAGGCGGGGGCGGCTACACCTTC. Translated, it gives CASSVGGGGYTF. The full variable domain, with the rest looked up from reference TRBV9 and TRBJ1-2, is DSGVTQTPKHLITATGQRVTLRCSPRSGDLSVYWYQQSLDQGLQFLIQYYNGEERAKGNILERFSAQQFPDLHSELNLSSLELGDSALYFCASSVGGGGYTFGSGTRLTVV.

The chain has TRBV4-1 and TRBJ1-5; 8 positions match TRBD1. V gave up 4 bases and J gave up 5 bases; unmatched junction bases: 7. CDR3 length: 15 residues. The germline gives CDR1 MGHRA, CDR2 YSYEKL. This chain's CDR3 is CASSRGGTGDQPQHF. The CDR3, as DNA: TGCGCCAGCAGCCGTGGCGGGACAGGAGATCAGCCCCAGCATTTT.

The chain joins TRBV6-5 to TRBJ2-7, with D maybe TRBD1 (6 bases). This CDR3 comprises 13 residues. Trimming shortened V by 6 bases and J by 5 bases, and 14 bases separated the two germline ends. The germline V gene encodes CDR1 MNHEY and CDR2 SVGAGI. This CDR3 is CASRRQVEDEQYF. CDR3 bases: TGTGCCAGCAGGCGACAGGTCGAGGACGAGCAGTACTTC.

V is TRBV10-1 and J is TRBJ1-1; possibly TRBD1 for D (5 bases). The CDR3 length is 13 residues. Germline CDR1 reads WNHNN; CDR2 reads SYGVQD (reference sequence). Trimming removed 8 bases at V and 3 bases at J, with 13 bases between. CDR3 DNA sequence: TGCGCCAGCGCGGGACTTGGGGACACTGAAGCTTTCTTT. This encodes CASAGLGDTEAFF.

This chain joins TRBV28 and TRBJ2-7, with 8 bases identical to TRBD2. The CDR3 has 13 residues. Losses at the gene ends were 6 bases for V and 7 bases for J; bases not matched to a gene: 8. Germline CDR1 and CDR2: MDHEN and SYDVKM. The CDR3 coding sequence is TGTGCCAGCAGGATAGGACTAGCTGGAGAGCAGTACTTC. Amino acids: CASRIGLAGEQYF.

The V and J genes are TRBV5-1 and TRBJ2-7; 12 bases align to TRBD1. V dropped 4 bases and J dropped 2; count of bases not matched to a gene: 13. The germline gives CDR1 SGHRS, CDR2 YFSETQ. The CDR3 is 18 amino acids. CDR3 nucleotides: TGCGCCAGCAGCAGTAATTCCGGGACAGGGGGCGCCGCCTACGAGCAGTACTTC. This codes for CASSSNSGTGGAAYEQYF.

The chain is built from TRBV28 and TRBJ1-1; 9 bases are a match to TRBD1. This CDR3 contains 13 residues. Germline V gene lookup returns CDR1 MDHEN and CDR2 SYDVKM. Losses at the gene ends were 5 bases for V and 3 bases for J; bases not matched to a gene: 1. In nucleotides, the CDR3 is TGTGCCAGCAGTGGACAGGGGTACACTGAAGCTTTCTTT. It encodes CASSGQGYTEAFF.

Turning to this clone: Germline and junction disagree at one end, which may indicate a read error. The DNA of the CDR3 is TGTGCCAGCAGTGACTGGGGACATCGGATCTTT. Protein: CASSDWGHRIF. This chain connects TRBV6-5 to TRBJ1-4; a possible D gene is TRBD1 (6 bases). This CDR3 has 11 residues. Per germline, CDR1 MNHEY and CDR2 SVGAGI.

The sample holds many counts of this clone. J is TRBJ2-7 and V is TRBV6-5; 7 bases are a match to TRBD1. Germline V gene data show CDR1 as MNHEY and CDR2 as SVGAGI. V lost 4 bases, J lost 7 bases, and 7 bases stayed unmatched. This CDR3 spans 13 amino acids. In nucleotides, the CDR3 is TGTGCCAGCAGTTCACAGGGGACGGAAGAGCAGTACTTC. This sequence encodes CASSSQGTEEQYF.

This chain connects TRBV10-3 to TRBJ1-5, with 7 bases that match TRBD1. V lost 10 bases to trimming and J lost 3 bases; unmatched junction nucleotides: 12. Germline lookup yields CDR1 ENHRY and CDR2 SYGVKD. This CDR3 contains 15 residues. In DNA, the CDR3 is TGTGCCACGGACGAACAGGGGATTAACAATCAGCCCCAGCATTTT. Amino acid sequence: CATDEQGINNQPQHF.

The CDR3 DNA is TGTGCCAGCAGTTTATTCGCAGGGGCCAACGAGCAGTACTTC. Its protein is CASSLFAGANEQYF. The V and J genes are TRBV28 and TRBJ2-7, with a possible D match to TRBD1 (6 bases). Germline CDR1 and CDR2: MDHEN and SYDVKM. V was shortened by 1 base and J by 5 bases, with 12 bases between the two germline ends. The CDR3 length is 14 residues.

This chain uses TRBV10-3 with TRBJ2-3, with 7 bases lining up with TRBD1. Germline V gene sequence: CDR1 ENHRY, CDR2 SYGVKD. V trimming: 0 bases; J trimming: 1 base; junction bases outside the gene matches: 4. There are 16 residues in the CDR3. CDR3 sequence (DNA): TGTGCCATCAGTGAGTCTCCTGGACAGGGCACAGATACGCAGTATTTT. Translation: CAISESPGQGTDTQYF.

The chain couples TRBV27 to TRBJ2-1; a weak D match, TRBD2 (5 bases). The CDR3 contains 13 residues. Germline V gene data show CDR1 as MNHEY and CDR2 as SMNVEV (reference sequence). The V end was cut by 6 bases, the J end by 3 bases, with 9 bases between. CDR3 sequence reads: CASSLGNYNEQFF. CDR3 DNA sequence: TGTGCCAGCAGCCTCGGGAACTACAATGAGCAGTTCTTC.

This chain uses TRBV5-4 with TRBJ1-1; the match to TRBD1 covers 7 bases. Germline V gives CDR1 SGHNT, CDR2 YYREEE (reference sequence). This CDR3 has 13 residues. After removal of 2 bases from V and 4 bases from J, the junction contained 2 bases not matched to a gene. The CDR3 protein is CASSFSGGTEAFF. DNA for the CDR3: TGTGCCAGCAGCTTCTCAGGGGGCACTGAAGCTTTCTTT.